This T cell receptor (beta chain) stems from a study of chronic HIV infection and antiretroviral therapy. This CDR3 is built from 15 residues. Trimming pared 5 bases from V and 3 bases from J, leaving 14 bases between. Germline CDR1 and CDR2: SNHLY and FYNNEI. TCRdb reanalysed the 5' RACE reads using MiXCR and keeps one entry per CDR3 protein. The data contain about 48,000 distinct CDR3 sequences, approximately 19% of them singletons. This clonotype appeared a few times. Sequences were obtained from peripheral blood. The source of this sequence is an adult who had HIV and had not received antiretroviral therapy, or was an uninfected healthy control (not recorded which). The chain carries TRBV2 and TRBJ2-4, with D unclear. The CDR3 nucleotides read TGTGCCAGCAGTCCGGGCCCTAGTGACAAAAACATTCAGTACTTC. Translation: CASSPGPSDKNIQYF.